These 9 T cell receptor beta chains were sequenced from one sample in a study of blood T cell repertoires in COVID-19 (dated by TCRdb to 2019 to 2021). Libraries were prepared through the immunoSEQ multiplex PCR assay. Not all clones reach the TCRdb copy of this immuneACCESS table, which keeps in-frame sequences only. Checked studies attribute under half of the gap to unresolved V genes and leave the rest unexplained. The sample table shows 350,000 or so clones, and about nine tenths are seen once. Approximately 1% of the sample is in the top ten clones. Sequenced material: PBMCs or T cells enriched from blood (not recorded which). Receptors originate from a woman aged 25-40 years who had been exposed to COVID-19.

The V and J genes are TRBV4-1 and TRBJ2-7; 10 bases are shared with TRBD2. The CDR3 loop spans 16 amino acids. Germline CDR1 reads MGHRA; CDR2 reads YSYEKL. Trimming removed 0 bases from V and 2 bases from J; junction bases left unmatched: 4. The CDR3 spells CASSQEGLAETYEQYF. In DNA form, the CDR3 reads TGCGCCAGCAGCCAAGAAGGACTAGCGGAGACCTACGAGCAGTACTTC.

This clone was counted once. The chain is built from TRBV3-1 (or the pseudogene TRBV3-2) and TRBJ1-2; 7 nucleotides line up with TRBD1. Trimming cost V 7 bases and J 4 bases; bases outside gene matches: 6. Germline CDR1 is LGHDT and CDR2 is YNNKEL (reference sequence). The length of the CDR3 is 13 residues. CDR3 sequence reads: CASTVQGTYGYTF. The CDR3 bases are TGTGCCAGCACCGTACAGGGGACCTATGGCTACACCTTC.

J is TRBJ1-4 and V is TRBV28; a weak D match, TRBD1 (5 bases). The CDR3 covers 16 residues. The germline V gene has CDR1 MDHEN and CDR2 SYDVKM. V was shortened by 5 bases and J by 0 bases, with 13 bases between the two germline ends. CDR3 protein: CASSPLDSATNEKLFF. CDR3 coding DNA: TGTGCCAGCAGTCCCCTCGACAGCGCAACTAATGAAAAACTGTTTTTT.

Note on this clone: Relative to the germline gene, one junction end is altered; a read error may explain this. The chain joins TRBV27 to TRBJ1-5; TRBD1 matches at 7 bases. Per the germline V gene, CDR1 is MNHEY and CDR2 is SMNVEV (reference sequence). This CDR3 is 15 amino acids long. The CDR3 spells CASNLQGNSNQPQHF. CDR3 coding DNA: TGTGCCAGCAATTTACAGGGGAATAGCAATCAGCCCCAGCATTTT.

The gene calls are TRBV28 and TRBJ2-7; tentative D call: TRBD2 (6 bases). This CDR3 has 12 residues. Germline CDR1 and CDR2: MDHEN and SYDVKM. V was trimmed by 8 bases and J by 2 bases, leaving 10 bases between them. The DNA of the CDR3 is TGTGCCAGCCTCGGGGGTCCCTACGAGCAGTACTTC. Its translation: CASLGGPYEQYF.

The J gene is TRBJ1-3, the V gene TRBV19, with unresolved D. Trimming removed 3 bases at V and 0 bases at J, with 6 bases between. CDR1 is LNHDA, CDR2 SQIVND, per germline (reference sequence). The CDR3 has 14 residues. CDR3 sequence reads: CASSMVSSGNTIYF. CDR3 DNA: TGTGCCAGTAGTATGGTGAGCTCTGGAAACACCATATATTTT.

This sequence joins TRBV19 and TRBJ2-1; 10 bases are shared with TRBD2. CDR3 length equals 16 residues. The germline gives CDR1 LNHDA, CDR2 SQIVND (reference sequence). J was trimmed by 4 bases and V by 0 bases; bases with no gene match: 3. This CDR3 is CASSIDIAGGYNEQFF. In DNA form, the CDR3 reads TGTGCCAGTAGTATAGATATAGCGGGAGGATACAATGAGCAGTTCTTC.

The J gene is TRBJ2-2, the V gene TRBV19; 7 bases map to TRBD1. V gave up 4 bases and J gave up 5 bases; unmatched junction bases: 7. The CDR3 sequence is 15 residues long. In germline, CDR1 is LNHDA, CDR2 SQIVND (reference sequence). The CDR3 DNA reads TGTGCCAGTAGTAACCGACAGGGTGGGACCGGGGAGCTGTTTTTT. Translated: CASSNRQGGTGELFF.

This clone was found once. V and J are TRBV18 and TRBJ2-7; D might be TRBD2 (6 bases). CDR1 and CDR2 (germline): KGHSH, LQKENI. The V gene lost 0 bases and the J gene lost 9 bases, with 12 bases spanning the gap. CDR3 size: 13 residues. Written as DNA, the CDR3 is TGTGCCAGCTCACCACCTATATCTAGCGCGCAGTACTTC. This gives the protein CASSPPISSAQYF.